The clone carrying this T cell receptor beta chain has at least ten counts. Its antigen is currently unknown. iRepertoire HTBI primers and Arm-PCR of CDR3 regions built TCR beta libraries. TCRdb redid the calling of the multiplex PCR reads with MiXCR, one entry per CDR3 protein. The top ten hold about 15% of the sample, which has roughly 260,000 distinct CDR3 sequences, around 18% seen once. This specimen belongs to a study of regulatory T cells in long-lasting Graves disease. Time point meaning: newly diagnosed GD, antithyroid drugs for less than 3 months. From RNA extracted from PBMCs, the TCR library was made. This CDR3 comprises 16 residues. Germline V gives CDR1 SGHRS, CDR2 YFSETQ. V was pared by 6 bases and J by 0 bases, with 8 bases of the junction left unmatched. Study-level points and caveats: Gene preferences differed: TRBV28, TRBJ1-2, TRBJ2-5 in persistent cases. Owing to a sample size that was small, accuracy may have been reduced. Thyroid tissue was not sampled; only peripheral blood was.

These data were also reused for a study on T cells in Graves' hyperthyroidism and ophthalmopathy. From that paper: Ophthalmopathy, which appeared later, was predicted by the model a median around 6.9 months before onset.

The V gene is TRBV5-1, the J gene TRBJ2-1, with 8 bases fitting TRBD2. This receptor was obtained from a woman in her 30s with Graves disease. The sample in question was peripheral blood mononuclear cells (PBMCs), obtained at new diagnosis, from a patient treated with antithyroid drugs. CDR3 nucleotides: TGCGCCAGCAAAAATAGCGGGGTAAGCTCCTACAATGAGCAGTTCTTC. Translated: CASKNSGVSSYNEQFF.